This entry features one T cell receptor (beta chain) sequence. CDR3 size: 15 residues. With 5 bases removed from V and 2 bases from J, the gap between germline ends came to 16 bases. Germline-derived CDR1 and CDR2 are LNHDA and SQIVND (reference sequence). These data belong to a study of blood T cell repertoires in COVID-19. Some clones are missing from TCRdb's copy, which holds only in-frame ones; the method was immunoSEQ multiplex PCR. Of around 220,000 clones in the sample, about 90% were seen once. What was sequenced was PBMCs or T cells enriched from blood (not recorded which). The source of this sequence is a woman aged 50 to 60 with acute COVID-19. The chain carries TRBV19 and TRBJ2-7; D is possibly TRBD1 (6 bases). The CDR3 loop is CASSPTGRIPYEQYF. The CDR3 DNA sequence: TGTGCCAGTAGTCCGACAGGCAGAATTCCCTACGAGCAGTACTTC.